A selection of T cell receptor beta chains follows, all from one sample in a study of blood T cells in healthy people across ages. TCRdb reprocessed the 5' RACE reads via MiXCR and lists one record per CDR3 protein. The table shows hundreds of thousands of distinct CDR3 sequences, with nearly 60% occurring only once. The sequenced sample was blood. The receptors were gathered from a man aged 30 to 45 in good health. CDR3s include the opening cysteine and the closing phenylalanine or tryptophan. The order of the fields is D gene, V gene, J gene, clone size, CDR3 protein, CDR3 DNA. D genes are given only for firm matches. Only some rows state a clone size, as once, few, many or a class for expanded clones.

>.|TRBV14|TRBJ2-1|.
CASSQVGVPAGEQFF
TGTGCCAGCAGCCAAGTCGGAGTTCCGGCAGGTGAGCAGTTCTTC
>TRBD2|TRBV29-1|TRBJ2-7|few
CSVGTSGAYEQYF
TGCAGCGTTGGGACTAGCGGTGCCTACGAGCAGTACTTC
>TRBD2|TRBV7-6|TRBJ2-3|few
CASSRGLALKGDTQYF
TGTGCCAGCAGCCGGGGACTAGCGCTTAAAGGGGATACGCAGTATTTT
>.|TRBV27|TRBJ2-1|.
CAGSLSRTLGNEQFF
TGTGCCGGCTCGCTATCCCGGACATTGGGCAATGAGCAGTTCTTC
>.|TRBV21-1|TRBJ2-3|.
CASSRPSGSTDTQYF
TGTGCCAGCAGCCGTCCTAGCGGGAGCACAGATACGCAGTATTTT
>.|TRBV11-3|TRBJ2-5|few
CASSRAREETQYF
TGTGCCAGCAGCCGCGCCAGGGAGGAGACCCAGTACTTC
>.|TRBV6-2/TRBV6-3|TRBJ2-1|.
CASSYSIGSVSSYNEQFF
TGTGCCAGCAGTTACTCGATAGGTAGCGTGAGCTCCTACAATGAGCAGTTCTTC
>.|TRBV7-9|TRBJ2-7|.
CASSPVTEQYF
TGTGCCAGCAGCCCGGTAACGGAGCAGTACTTC
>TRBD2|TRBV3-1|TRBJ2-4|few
CASSQGPTGGMNIQYF
TGTGCCAGCAGCCAAGGTCCGACGGGGGGAATGAACATTCAGTACTTC
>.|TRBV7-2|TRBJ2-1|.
CASSLGYVTYNEQFF
TGTGCCAGCAGCTTAGGTTACGTTACCTACAATGAGCAGTTCTTC
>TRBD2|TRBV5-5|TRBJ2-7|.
CASSIAGYNEQYF
TGTGCCAGCAGTATAGCGGGATACAATGAGCAGTACTTC
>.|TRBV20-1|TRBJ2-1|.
CSAIPNRNEQFF
TGCAGTGCTATCCCTAACCGCAATGAGCAGTTCTTC
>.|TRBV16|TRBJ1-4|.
CAGSQSLGAGNEKLFF
TGTGCCGGCAGCCAATCGTTGGGGGCTGGGAATGAAAAACTGTTTTTT
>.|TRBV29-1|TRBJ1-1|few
CSGIRGTEAFF
TGCAGCGGCATCCGAGGCACTGAAGCTTTCTTT
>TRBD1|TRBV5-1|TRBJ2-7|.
CASSGTGLSSYNEQYF
TGCGCCAGTTCCGGGACAGGGCTTTCCTCCTACAATGAGCAGTACTTC
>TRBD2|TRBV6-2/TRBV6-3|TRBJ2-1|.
CASSLRLAHREQFF
TGTGCCAGCAGCCTTAGACTAGCGCATCGTGAGCAGTTCTTC
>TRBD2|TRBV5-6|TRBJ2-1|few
CASSFLAVNEQFF
TGTGCCAGCAGCTTTCTAGCGGTCAATGAGCAGTTCTTC